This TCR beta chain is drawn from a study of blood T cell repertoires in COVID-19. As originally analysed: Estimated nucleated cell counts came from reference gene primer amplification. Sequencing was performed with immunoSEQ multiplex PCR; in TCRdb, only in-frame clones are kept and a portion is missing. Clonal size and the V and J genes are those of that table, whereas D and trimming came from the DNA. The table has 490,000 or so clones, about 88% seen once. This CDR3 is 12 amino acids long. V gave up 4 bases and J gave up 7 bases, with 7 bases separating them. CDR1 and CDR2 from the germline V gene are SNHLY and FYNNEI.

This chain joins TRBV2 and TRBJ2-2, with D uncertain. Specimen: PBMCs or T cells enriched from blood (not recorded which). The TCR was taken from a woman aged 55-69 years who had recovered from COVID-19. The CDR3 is CASSGSVGELFF. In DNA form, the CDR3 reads TGTGCCAGCAGTGGGAGCGTCGGGGAGCTGTTTTTT.